This TCR beta chain originates from a study of shared clonotypes between healthy human individuals. Overall study results and limits: Tissue TCR repertoires likely differ from these blood-only repertoires.

On this clone itself: The antigen remains unidentified.

CDR1 is SGHTA, CDR2 FQGNSA, per germline. V was shortened by 3 bases and J by 3 bases, with 5 bases between the two germline ends. The CDR3 contains 13 residues. Researchers sequenced unsorted PBMC DNA using ten immunoSEQ deep assay plates. Methods used by the authors: Junction-only sequences produced by ImmunoSEQ had no quality scores, so filtering differed. Clones were read by immunoSEQ multiplex PCR, and TCRdb kept only the in-frame ones, dropping some. That table is the source of V, J and clone size, and D and trimming were worked out from the DNA. Of fewer than 650,000 clones listed, roughly 79% were seen once; the top ten hold about 12%.

Sample: PBMCs. The V and J genes are TRBV7-2 and TRBJ2-2; D unclear. The source of this sequence is a woman in her 40s in good health. Some clones in this sample may be carry-over from other donors' samples. The CDR3 protein is CASSFDYTGELFF. The DNA for the CDR3 is TGTGCCAGCAGCTTTGATTACACCGGGGAGCTGTTTTTT. Variable domain in full (rest from reference TRBV7-2 and TRBJ2-2): GAGVSQSPSNKVTEKGKDVELRCDPISGHTALYWYRQSLGQGLEFLIYFQGNSAPDKSGLPSDRFSAERTGGSVSTLTIQRTQQEDSAVYLCASSFDYTGELFFGEGSRLTVL.